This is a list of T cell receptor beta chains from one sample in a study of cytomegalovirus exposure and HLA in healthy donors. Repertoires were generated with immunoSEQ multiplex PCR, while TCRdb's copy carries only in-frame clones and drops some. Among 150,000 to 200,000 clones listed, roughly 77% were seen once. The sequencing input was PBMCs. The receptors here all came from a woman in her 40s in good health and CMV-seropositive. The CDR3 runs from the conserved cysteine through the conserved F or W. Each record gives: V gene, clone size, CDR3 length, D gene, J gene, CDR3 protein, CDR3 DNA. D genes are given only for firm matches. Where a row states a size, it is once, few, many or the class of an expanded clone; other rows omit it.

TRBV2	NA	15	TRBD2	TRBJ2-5	CASRTSGSPQETQYF	TGTGCCAGCAGGACTAGCGGGAGTCCTCAAGAGACCCAGTACTTC
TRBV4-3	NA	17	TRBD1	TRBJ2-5	CASSQRPGGQGSETQYF	TGCGCCAGCAGCCAACGGCCCGGTGGACAGGGTTCCGAGACCCAGTACTTC
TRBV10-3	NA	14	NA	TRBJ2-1	CATAGPESGNEQFF	TGTGCCACCGCCGGCCCCGAGTCGGGCAATGAGCAGTTCTTC
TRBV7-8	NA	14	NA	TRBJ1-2	CASSPIGGSNGYTF	TGTGCCAGCAGCCCGATAGGAGGATCTAATGGCTACACCTTC
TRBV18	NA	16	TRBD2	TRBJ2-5	CASSPPNREEQETQYF	TGTGCCAGCTCACCACCCAACCGGGAGGAACAAGAGACCCAGTACTTC
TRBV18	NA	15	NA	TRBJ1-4	CASSPPGHRNEKLFF	TGTGCCAGCTCACCACCGGGACACCGGAATGAAAAACTGTTTTTT
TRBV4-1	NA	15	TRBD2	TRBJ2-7	CASSQEREGFGEQYF	TGCGCCAGCAGCCAAGAAAGGGAGGGATTTGGGGAGCAGTACTTC
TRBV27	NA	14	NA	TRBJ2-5	CASSLSRREETQYF	TGTGCCAGCAGTTTATCGAGAAGGGAGGAGACCCAGTACTTC
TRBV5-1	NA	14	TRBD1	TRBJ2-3	CASTRTGGLDTQYF	TGCGCCAGCACCCGGACAGGGGGCTTGGATACGCAGTATTTT
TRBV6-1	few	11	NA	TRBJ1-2	CASSEEYGYTF	TGTGCCAGCAGTGAGGAGTATGGCTACACCTTC
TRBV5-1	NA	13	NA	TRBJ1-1	CASSLVGAGEAFF	TGCGCCAGCAGCTTGGTGGGGGCAGGTGAAGCTTTCTTT
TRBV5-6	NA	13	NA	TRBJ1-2	CASSREGWDGYTF	TGTGCCAGCAGCCGGGAGGGCTGGGATGGCTACACCTTC
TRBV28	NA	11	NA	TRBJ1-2	CASRAGNGYTF	TGTGCCAGCAGGGCAGGGAATGGCTACACCTTC
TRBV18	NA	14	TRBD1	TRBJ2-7	CASSPTTGPYEQYF	TGTGCCAGCTCACCAACGACAGGGCCCTACGAGCAGTACTTC
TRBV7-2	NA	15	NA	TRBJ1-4	CASSPQGGVNEKLFF	TGTGCCAGCAGCCCACAAGGGGGGGTTAATGAAAAACTGTTTTTT
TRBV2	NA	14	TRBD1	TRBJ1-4	CASSWDRMGEKLFF	TGTGCCAGCAGTTGGGACAGGATGGGTGAAAAACTGTTTTTT
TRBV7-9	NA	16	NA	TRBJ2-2	CASRVGQGSNTGELFF	TGTGCCAGCAGGGTTGGCCAGGGCTCGAACACCGGGGAGCTGTTTTTT
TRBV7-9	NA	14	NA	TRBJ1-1	CASSEQGANTEAFF	TGTGCCAGCAGCGAACAGGGTGCGAACACTGAAGCTTTCTTT
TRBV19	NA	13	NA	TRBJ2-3	CASSPTLDNTQYF	TGTGCCAGTAGTCCTACACTAGACAATACGCAGTATTTT
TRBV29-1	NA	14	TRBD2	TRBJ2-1	CSVGGGRAGDEQFF	TGCAGCGTTGGAGGCGGGAGGGCCGGGGATGAGCAGTTCTTC